This T cell receptor beta chain was observed in a study of T cells after yellow fever vaccination. This clonotype was observed many times. TCRdb re-derived calls from the 5' RACE reads in MiXCR, one entry per CDR3 protein. This sample has about 130,000 distinct CDR3 sequences, with under 9% found just once. The V and J ends lost 5 bases and 8 bases respectively, with 14 bases between them. The CDR3 is 13 amino acids. The sequence derives from a man aged 18 to 35 who received the YFV17D yellow fever vaccine. The chain joins TRBV12-3 or TRBV12-4 to TRBJ2-3; no reliable D call. The material sequenced was CD8+ T cells sorted from PBMCs, taken on the day of the yellow fever booster vaccination. Here the CDR3 reads CASSIDGSGTQYF. As DNA, the CDR3 is TGTGCCAGCAGTATCGATGGGTCGGGTACGCAGTATTTT.